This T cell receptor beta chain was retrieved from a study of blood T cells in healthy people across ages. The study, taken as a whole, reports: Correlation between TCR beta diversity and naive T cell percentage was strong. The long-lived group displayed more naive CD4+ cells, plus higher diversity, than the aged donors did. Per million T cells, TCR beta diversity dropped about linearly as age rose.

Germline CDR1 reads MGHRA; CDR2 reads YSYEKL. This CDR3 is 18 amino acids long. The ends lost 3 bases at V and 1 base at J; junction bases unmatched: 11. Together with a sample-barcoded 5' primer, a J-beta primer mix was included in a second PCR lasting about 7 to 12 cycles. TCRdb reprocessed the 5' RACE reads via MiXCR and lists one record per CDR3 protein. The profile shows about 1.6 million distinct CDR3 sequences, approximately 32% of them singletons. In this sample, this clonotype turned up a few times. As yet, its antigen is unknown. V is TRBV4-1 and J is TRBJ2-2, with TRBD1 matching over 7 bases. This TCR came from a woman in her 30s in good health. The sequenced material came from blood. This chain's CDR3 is CASSHSKGALENTGELFF. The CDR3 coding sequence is TGCGCCAGCAGCCACTCCAAGGGGGCACTTGAGAACACCGGGGAGCTGTTTTTT.